These T cell receptor beta chains were read from a single sample in a study of T cell responses to AZD1222 COVID-19 vaccine. Assay: immunoSEQ multiplex PCR; the TCRdb copy retains only in-frame clones and omits some. The table includes 150,000 to 200,000 clones, 90% to 95% detected once. This material consisted of peripheral blood, taken on day 0 of AZD1222 vaccination. Receptors originate from an adult in good health. The CDR3 runs from the conserved cysteine through the conserved F or W.

>TRBJ1-1|TRBV11-3|14
CASSLYGGDTEAFF
>TRBJ2-1|TRBV27|15
CASMGSGRPYNEQFF
>TRBJ2-7|TRBV19|14
CASSLGQSTYEQYF
>TRBJ2-2|TRBV7-9|16
CAKDQRAARGTGELFF
>TRBJ2-1|TRBV29-1|13
CSVVTGVDNEQFF
>TRBJ1-5|TRBV6-5|14
CASRTGGSNQPQHF
>TRBJ1-6|TRBV6-5|13
CASERDQGSPLHF
>TRBJ2-3|TRBV10-3|14
CAISPPAGRDTQYF
>TRBJ2-5|TRBV5-6|16
CASIVSRAGGPGTQYF
>TRBJ2-1|TRBV24-1|18
CATSDPGLAGERYNEQFF
>TRBJ2-1|TRBV11-1|15
CASSFRRSSYNEQFF
>TRBJ1-6|TRBV6-2/TRBV6-3|17
CASSYQKGSSYNSPLHF
>TRBJ1-4|TRBV28|15
CASSPIGGFEEKLFF
>TRBJ2-7|TRBV20-1|12
CSASRGIGEQYF
>TRBJ1-5|TRBV28|14
CASSFRGGDQPQHF
>TRBJ2-1|TRBV3-1/TRBV3-2|21
CASSQDLYGQPRTHSYNEQFF
>TRBJ2-7|TRBV10-3|13
CAIMASGNYEQYF
>TRBJ1-1|TRBV5-4|13
CASSYGDRVEAFF
>TRBJ1-5|TRBV7-9|13
CASSWGPQGPQHF
>TRBJ2-2|TRBV10-3|15
CAISTEMRDTGELFF
>TRBJ1-6|TRBV6-1|14
CASSEGYRNSPLHF
>TRBJ2-7|TRBV19|14
CASSISGDLFEQYF
>TRBJ1-1|TRBV7-3|13
CASSLGGPGEAFF
>TRBJ1-4|TRBV4-2|17
CASSQDRPGGAVEKLFF
>TRBJ2-7|TRBV28|11
CASSLLYEQYF
>TRBJ1-1|TRBV28|13
CASSKTGYLEAFF
>TRBJ1-1|TRBV2|15
CASSPDRGLNTEAFF
>TRBJ1-2|TRBV24-1|12
CATSDFQDGYTF
>TRBJ1-1|TRBV5-1|15
CASSSGRGSGSEAFF
>TRBJ1-5|TRBV19|14
CASSIRPIYQPQHF
>TRBJ1-5|TRBV21-1|17
CASSKGGWGLSNQPQHF
>TRBJ1-6|TRBV30|13
CAWSRDINSPLHF
>TRBJ1-6|TRBV28|17
CASSLWAGTGIGSPLHF
>TRBJ2-1|TRBV14|17
CASSQGAELGSYNEQFF
>TRBJ1-4|TRBV5-5|14
CASSLGTGDEKLFF
>TRBJ2-1|TRBV11-2|16
CASSLEASGRGNEQFF
>TRBJ1-4|TRBV30|15
CASSPVRGINEKLFF
>TRBJ1-2|TRBV15|14
CATSRAPVEGAYTF
>TRBJ2-7|TRBV27|14
CASSLSLGDYEQYF
>TRBJ2-7|TRBV9|16
CASSVDGRSSSYEQYF
>TRBJ1-5|TRBV11-2|14
CASSPRSRDQPQHF
>TRBJ2-2|TRBV10-3|16
CAISEPQGASTGELFF
>TRBJ1-1|TRBV5-1|13
CASSLAAGLEAFF
>TRBJ1-2|TRBV10-3|17
CAISGRDSSHTYYGYTF
>TRBJ2-7|TRBV28|14
CATLRTGGSYEQYF
>TRBJ1-3|TRBV9|15
CASSVEDSSGNTIYF
>TRBJ2-6|TRBV27|19
CASSFRGTGVSSGANVLTF
>TRBJ2-7|TRBV27|15
CASSLLAGPSYEQYF
>TRBJ2-1|TRBV18|17
CASSPPGSSRAINEQFF
>TRBJ2-1|TRBV7-8|16
CASSSRRDKLLGEQFF
>TRBJ1-1|TRBV3-1/TRBV3-2|13
CASSLATTTEAFF
>TRBJ2-2|TRBV28|18
CASSLLTSGRAITGELFF
>TRBJ1-2|TRBV7-2|15
CASSWRSRSNYGYTF